This T cell receptor beta chain came from a study of shared clonotypes between healthy human individuals. Each sample came from a Caucasian adult donor living in Nashville, Tennessee. Memory CD4+ cells were the fraction left after CD45RA+ naive selection. Looked up from germline, CDR1 is MNHNY and CDR2 is SVGAGI (reference sequence). CDR3 length: 13 residues. V shed 7 bases and J shed 7 bases, with 14 bases lying between them. Measured with immunoSEQ multiplex PCR; TCRdb has only the in-frame clones, and not every one. The table shows a few hundred thousand clones, with almost 97% occurring only once.

This rearrangement joins TRBV6-6 to TRBJ2-4; weak D call: TRBD2 (6 bases). The TCR originated in a young woman in good health. The specimen was naive CD4+ T cells sorted from blood. Subset indicated: CD45RA+ positively selected. The CDR3 loop is CASTTSRSNIQYF. CDR3 coding DNA: TGTGCCAGCACGACTAGTAGGAGCAACATTCAGTACTTC.